The T cell receptor beta chain under discussion was sequenced for a study of CD8 T cells in Susac syndrome. Findings and caveats of the study: The study's TCR sequencing and HLA analysis covered a relatively small number of individuals, and the study acknowledged this.

From blood CD8+ and CD4+ T cells, TCR beta sequences were generated. The control participants were healthy donors, and these controls were matched with respect to both age and sex. The CDR3 consists of 13 residues. Trimming pared 3 bases from V and 8 bases from J, leaving 8 bases between. From germline, CDR1 is KGHSH and CDR2 LQKENI. About this clonotype: Its specificity is not known.

It was with random hexamers that about 0.45 to 1 ug RNA was reverse transcribed. Amplification of the TCR beta CDR3 was carried out by immunoSEQ multiplex PCR, which spanned a total of 54 Vbeta and 13 Jbeta segments. TCRdb analysed the immunoSEQ multiplex PCR reads with MiXCR anew, one entry per CDR3 protein. This repertoire shows 120,000 or so distinct CDR3 sequences, 94% found once; its top ten account for more than 0.09%. The clonotype originates from a human donor in good health. The source material was CD4+ T cells from PBMCs. V and J are TRBV18 and TRBJ1-6; D is unclear. The CDR3 coding sequence is TGTGCCAGCTCACCGGGATTCGATTCACCCCTCCACTTT. Translation: CASSPGFDSPLHF.